This record covers a single T cell receptor beta chain. The CDR3 loop spans 13 amino acids. V shed 2 bases, J shed 12 bases, and the junction held 6 bases outside the gene matches. Germline V CDR1 and CDR2: MGHDK, SYGVNS. The sample originates from a study of CD8+ T cells in alopecia areata. Across the study: Twice daily, treated patients received 5 to 10 mg of oral tofacitinib.

Indicated treatment: oral pan-JAK inhibitor, 5-10 mg twice daily. Peripheral blood samples and lesional scalp punch biopsies were obtained from alopecia areata patients. Extracted RNA was reverse transcribed, and the resulting cDNA served as sequencing template. Assay: immunoSEQ multiplex PCR; the TCRdb copy retains only in-frame clones and omits some. The sample has 160,000 or so clones; around 71% are singletons. The receptor was derived from a human donor with alopecia areata. The genes are TRBV25-1 and TRBJ2-1, with 8 bases lining up with TRBD2. The sequencing here drew on CD4+ T cells sorted from blood, taken at week 4, from a patient treated with tofacitinib. The CDR3 loop is CASSELPAGGQFF. The CDR3 DNA reads TGTGCCAGCAGTGAACTTCCGGCGGGGGGGCAGTTCTTC. The full variable domain, completed using reference TRBV25-1 and TRBJ2-1, is EADIYQTPRYLVIGTGKKITLECSQTMGHDKMYWYQQDPGMELHLIHYSYGVNSTEKGDLSSESTVSRIRTEHFPLTLESARPSHTSQYLCASSELPAGGQFFGPGTRLTVL.